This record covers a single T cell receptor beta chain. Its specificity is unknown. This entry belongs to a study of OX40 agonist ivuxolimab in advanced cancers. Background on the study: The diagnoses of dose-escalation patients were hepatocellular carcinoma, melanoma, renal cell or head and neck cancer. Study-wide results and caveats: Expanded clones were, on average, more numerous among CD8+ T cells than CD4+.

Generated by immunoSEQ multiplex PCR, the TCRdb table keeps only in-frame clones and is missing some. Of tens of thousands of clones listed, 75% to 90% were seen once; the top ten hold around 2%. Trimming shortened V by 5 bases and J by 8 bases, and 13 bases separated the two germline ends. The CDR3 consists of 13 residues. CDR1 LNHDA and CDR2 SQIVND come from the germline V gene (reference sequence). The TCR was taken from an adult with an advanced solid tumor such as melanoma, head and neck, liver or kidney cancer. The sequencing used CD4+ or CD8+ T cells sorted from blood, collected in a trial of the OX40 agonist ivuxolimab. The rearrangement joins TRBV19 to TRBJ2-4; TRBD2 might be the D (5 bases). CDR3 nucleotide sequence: TGTGCCAGTAGTGAGGGAGAGGCGGACATTCAGTACTTC. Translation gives CASSEGEADIQYF.